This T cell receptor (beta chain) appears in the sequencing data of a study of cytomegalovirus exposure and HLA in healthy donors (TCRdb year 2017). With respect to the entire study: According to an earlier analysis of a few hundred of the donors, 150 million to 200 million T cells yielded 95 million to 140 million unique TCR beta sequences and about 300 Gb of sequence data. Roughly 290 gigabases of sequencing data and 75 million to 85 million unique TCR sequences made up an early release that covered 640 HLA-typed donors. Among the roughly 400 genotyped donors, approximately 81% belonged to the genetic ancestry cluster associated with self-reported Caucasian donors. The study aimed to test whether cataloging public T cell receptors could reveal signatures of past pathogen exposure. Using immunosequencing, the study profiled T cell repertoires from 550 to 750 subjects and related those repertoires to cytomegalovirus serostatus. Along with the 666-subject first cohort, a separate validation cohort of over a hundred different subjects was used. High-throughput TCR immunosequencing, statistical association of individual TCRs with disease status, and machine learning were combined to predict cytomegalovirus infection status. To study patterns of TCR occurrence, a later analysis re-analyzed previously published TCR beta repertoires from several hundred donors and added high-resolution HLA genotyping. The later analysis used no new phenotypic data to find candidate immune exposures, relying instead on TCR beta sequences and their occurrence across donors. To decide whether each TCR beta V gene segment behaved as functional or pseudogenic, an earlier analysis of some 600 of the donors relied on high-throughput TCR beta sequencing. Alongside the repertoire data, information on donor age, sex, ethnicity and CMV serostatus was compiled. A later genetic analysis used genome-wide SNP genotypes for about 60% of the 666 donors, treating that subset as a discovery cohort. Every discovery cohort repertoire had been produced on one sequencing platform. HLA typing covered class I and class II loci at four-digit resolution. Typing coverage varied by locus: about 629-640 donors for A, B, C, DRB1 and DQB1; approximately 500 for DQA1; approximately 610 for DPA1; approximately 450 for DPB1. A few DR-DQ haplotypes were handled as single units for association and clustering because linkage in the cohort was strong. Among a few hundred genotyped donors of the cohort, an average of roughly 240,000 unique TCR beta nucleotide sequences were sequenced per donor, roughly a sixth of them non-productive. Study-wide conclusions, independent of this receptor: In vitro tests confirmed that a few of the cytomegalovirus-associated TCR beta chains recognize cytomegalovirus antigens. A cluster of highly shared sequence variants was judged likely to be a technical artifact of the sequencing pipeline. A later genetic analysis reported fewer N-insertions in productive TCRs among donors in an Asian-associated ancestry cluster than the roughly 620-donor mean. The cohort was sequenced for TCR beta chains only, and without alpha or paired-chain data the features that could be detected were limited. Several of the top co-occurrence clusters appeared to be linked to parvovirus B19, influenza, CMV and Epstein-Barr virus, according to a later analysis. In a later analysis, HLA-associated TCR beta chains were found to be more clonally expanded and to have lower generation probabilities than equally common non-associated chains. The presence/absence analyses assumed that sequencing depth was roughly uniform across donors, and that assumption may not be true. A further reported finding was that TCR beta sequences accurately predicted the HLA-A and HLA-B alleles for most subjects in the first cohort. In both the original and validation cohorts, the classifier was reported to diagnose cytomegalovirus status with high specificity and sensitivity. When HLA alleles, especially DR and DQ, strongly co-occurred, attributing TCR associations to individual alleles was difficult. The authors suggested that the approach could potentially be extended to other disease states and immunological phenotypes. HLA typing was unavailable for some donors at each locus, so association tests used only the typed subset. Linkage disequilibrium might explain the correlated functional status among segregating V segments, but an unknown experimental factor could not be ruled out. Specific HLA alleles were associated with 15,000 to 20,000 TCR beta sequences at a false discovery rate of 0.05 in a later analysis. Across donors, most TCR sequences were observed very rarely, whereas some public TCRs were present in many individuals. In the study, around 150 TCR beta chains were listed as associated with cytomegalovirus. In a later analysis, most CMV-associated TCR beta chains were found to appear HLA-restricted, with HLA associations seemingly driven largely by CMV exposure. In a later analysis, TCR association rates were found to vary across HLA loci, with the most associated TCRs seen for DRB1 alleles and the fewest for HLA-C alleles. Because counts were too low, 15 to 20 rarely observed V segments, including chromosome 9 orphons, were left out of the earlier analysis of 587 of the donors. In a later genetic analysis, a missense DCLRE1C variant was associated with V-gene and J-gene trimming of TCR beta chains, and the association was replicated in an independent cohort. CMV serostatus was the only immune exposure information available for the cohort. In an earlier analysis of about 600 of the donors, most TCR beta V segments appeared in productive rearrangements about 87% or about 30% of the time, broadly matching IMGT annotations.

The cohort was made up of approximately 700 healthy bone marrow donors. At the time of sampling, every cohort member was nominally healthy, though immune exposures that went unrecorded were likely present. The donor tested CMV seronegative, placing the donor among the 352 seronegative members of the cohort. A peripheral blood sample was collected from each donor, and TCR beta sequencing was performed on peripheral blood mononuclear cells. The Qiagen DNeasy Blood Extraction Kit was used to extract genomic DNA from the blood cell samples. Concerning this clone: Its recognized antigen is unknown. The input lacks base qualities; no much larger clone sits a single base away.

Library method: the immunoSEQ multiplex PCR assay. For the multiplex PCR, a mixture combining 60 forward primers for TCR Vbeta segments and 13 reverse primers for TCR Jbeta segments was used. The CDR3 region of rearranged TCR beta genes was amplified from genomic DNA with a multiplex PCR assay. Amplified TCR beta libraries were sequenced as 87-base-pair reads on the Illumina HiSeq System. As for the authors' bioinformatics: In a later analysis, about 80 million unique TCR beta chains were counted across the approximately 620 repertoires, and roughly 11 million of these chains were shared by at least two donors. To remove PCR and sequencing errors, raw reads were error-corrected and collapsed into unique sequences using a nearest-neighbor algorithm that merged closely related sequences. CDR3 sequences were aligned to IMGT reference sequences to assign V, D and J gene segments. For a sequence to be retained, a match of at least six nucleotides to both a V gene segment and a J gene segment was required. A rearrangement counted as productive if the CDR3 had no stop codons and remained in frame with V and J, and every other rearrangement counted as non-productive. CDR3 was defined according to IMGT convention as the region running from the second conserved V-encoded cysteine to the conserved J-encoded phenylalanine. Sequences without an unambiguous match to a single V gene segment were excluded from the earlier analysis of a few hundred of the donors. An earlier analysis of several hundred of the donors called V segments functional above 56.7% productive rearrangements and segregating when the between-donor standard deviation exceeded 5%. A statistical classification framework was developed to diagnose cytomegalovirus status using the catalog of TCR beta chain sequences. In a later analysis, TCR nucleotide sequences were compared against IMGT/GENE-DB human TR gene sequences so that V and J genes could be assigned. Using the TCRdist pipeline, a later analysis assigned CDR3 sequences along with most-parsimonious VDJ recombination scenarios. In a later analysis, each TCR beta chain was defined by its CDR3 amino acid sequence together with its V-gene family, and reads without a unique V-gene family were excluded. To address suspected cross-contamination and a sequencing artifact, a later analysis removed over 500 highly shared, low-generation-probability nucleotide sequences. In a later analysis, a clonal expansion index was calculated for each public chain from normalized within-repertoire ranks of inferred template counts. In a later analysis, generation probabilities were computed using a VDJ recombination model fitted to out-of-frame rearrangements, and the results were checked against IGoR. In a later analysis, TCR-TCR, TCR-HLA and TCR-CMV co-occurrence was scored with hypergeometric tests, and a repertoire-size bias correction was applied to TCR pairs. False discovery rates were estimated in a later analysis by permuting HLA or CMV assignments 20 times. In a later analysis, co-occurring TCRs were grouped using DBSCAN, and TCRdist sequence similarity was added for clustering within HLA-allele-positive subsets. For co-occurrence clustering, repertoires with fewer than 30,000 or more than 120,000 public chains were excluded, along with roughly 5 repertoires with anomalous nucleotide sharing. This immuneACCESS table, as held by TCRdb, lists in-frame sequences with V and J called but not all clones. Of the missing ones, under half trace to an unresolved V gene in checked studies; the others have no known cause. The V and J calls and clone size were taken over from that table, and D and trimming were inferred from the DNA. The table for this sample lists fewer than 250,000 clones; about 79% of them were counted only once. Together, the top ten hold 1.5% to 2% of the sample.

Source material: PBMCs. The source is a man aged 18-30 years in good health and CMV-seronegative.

The CDR3 corresponds to CATSRDSGTGGGGYTF. The DNA sequence reads TGTGCCACCAGCAGAGATTCCGGGACAGGGGGCGGGGGCTACACCTTC. In this chain, TRBV15 is recombined with TRBJ1-2, with 12 junctional bases fitting TRBD1. From cysteine to phenylalanine, the CDR3 is 16 amino acids long. CDR3 DNA only is kept here, 48 bases in frame from base 1. For CDR1 and CDR2, the germline V gene (reference sequence) lists LNHNV and YYDKDF. The germline V and J ends show losses of 0 bases and 8 bases respectively, and no gene match explains 7 bases of the junction. Beyond the CDR3, the reference TRBV15 and TRBJ1-2 genes provide the residues; the full variable domain reads: DAMVIQNPRYQVTQFGKPVTLSCSQTLNHNVMYWYQQKSSQAPKLLFHYYDKDFNNEADTPDNFQSRRPNTSFCFLDIRSPGLGDTAMYLCATSRDSGTGGGGYTFGSGTRLTVV.